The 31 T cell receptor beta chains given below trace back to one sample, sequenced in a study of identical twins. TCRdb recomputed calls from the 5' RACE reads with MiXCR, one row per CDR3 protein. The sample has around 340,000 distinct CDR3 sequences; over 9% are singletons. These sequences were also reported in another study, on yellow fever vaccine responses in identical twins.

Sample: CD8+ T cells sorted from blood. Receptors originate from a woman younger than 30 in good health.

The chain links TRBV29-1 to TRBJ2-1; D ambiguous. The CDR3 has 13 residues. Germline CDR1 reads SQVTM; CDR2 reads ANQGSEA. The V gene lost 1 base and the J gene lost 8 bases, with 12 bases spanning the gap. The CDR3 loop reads CSVEAGRSDEQFF. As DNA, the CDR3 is TGCAGCGTTGAAGCGGGCAGGAGCGATGAGCAGTTCTTC.

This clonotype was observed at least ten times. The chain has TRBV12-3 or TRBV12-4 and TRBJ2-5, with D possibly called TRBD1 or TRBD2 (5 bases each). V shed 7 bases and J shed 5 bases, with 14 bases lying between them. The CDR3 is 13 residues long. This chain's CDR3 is CASTSEGWETQYF. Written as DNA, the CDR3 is TGTGCCAGCACCTCTGAGGGGTGGGAGACCCAGTACTTC.

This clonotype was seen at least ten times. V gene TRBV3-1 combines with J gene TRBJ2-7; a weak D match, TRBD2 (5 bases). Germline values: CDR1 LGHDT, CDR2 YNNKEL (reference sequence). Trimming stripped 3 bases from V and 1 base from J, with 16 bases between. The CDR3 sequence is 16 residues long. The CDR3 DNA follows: TGTGCCAGCAGCCACGGTCCGGTAGCGTTATCCTACGAGCAGTACTTC. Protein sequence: CASSHGPVALSYEQYF.

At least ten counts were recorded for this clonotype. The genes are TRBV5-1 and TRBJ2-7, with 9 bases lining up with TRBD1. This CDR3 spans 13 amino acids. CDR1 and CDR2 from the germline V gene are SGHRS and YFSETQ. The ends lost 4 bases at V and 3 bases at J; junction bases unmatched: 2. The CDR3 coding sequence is TGCGCCAGCAGCAGGGGACAGGGCTACGAGCAGTACTTC. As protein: CASSRGQGYEQYF.

The CDR3 DNA reads TGCGCCAGCAGTCAAAACAGGGAAACCAACTATGGCTACACCTTC. Protein product: CASSQNRETNYGYTF. This sequence joins TRBV5-1 and TRBJ1-2; a possible D gene is TRBD1 (6 bases). This CDR3 is 15 amino acids long. The germline V gene has CDR1 SGHRS and CDR2 YFSETQ. Deletions cut 5 bases from V and 2 bases from J, with 16 bases between.

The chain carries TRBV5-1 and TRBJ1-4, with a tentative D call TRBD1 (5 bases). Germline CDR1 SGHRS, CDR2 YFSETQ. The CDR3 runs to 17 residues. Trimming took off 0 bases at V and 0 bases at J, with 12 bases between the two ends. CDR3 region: CASSLVGGDPTNEKLFF. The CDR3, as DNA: TGCGCCAGCAGCTTGGTTGGAGGGGACCCAACTAATGAAAAACTGTTTTTT. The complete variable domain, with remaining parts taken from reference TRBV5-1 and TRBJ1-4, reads KAGVTQTPRYLIKTRGQQVTLSCSPISGHRSVSWYQQTPGQGLQFLFEYFSETQRNKGNFPGRFSGRQFSNSRSEMNVSTLELGDSALYLCASSLVGGDPTNEKLFFGSGTQLSVL.

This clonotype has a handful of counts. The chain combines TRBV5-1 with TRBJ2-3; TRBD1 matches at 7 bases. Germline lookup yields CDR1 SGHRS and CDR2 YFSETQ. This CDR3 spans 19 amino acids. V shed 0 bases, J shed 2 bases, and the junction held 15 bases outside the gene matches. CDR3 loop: CASSLAFGTVLRVTDTQYF. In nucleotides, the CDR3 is TGCGCCAGCAGCTTGGCCTTTGGGACAGTTCTAAGGGTCACAGATACGCAGTATTTT.

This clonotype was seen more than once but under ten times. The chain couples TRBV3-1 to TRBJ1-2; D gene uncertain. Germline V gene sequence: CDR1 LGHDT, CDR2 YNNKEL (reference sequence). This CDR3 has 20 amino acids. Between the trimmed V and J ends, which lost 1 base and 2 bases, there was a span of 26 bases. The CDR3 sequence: CASSQGFPFALFWGNYGYTF. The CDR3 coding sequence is TGTGCCAGCAGCCAAGGGTTCCCCTTCGCCCTTTTCTGGGGAAACTATGGCTACACCTTC.

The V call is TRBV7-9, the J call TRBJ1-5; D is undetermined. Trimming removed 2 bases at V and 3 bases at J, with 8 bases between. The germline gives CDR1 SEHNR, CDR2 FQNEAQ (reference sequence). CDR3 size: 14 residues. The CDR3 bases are TGTGCCAGCAGCTTACCCGGGCCCAATCAGCCCCAGCATTTT. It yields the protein CASSLPGPNQPQHF.

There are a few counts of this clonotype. The CDR3 loop is CATGGQGTYNEQFF. In DNA form, the CDR3 reads TGTGCCACCGGGGGACAGGGAACCTACAATGAGCAGTTCTTC. This chain connects TRBV24-1 to TRBJ2-1; 9 nucleotides align to TRBD1. From germline, CDR1 is KGHDR and CDR2 SFDVKD. The V and J ends lost 9 bases and 2 bases, in that order; junction bases with no gene match: 4. The CDR3 contains 14 residues.

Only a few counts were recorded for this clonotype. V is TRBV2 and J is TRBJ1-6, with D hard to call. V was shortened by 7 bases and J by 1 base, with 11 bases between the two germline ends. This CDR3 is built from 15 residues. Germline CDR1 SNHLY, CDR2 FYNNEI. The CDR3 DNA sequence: TGTGCCAGCATGGAGCACGGGTCCTATAATTCACCCCTCCACTTT. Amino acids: CASMEHGSYNSPLHF.

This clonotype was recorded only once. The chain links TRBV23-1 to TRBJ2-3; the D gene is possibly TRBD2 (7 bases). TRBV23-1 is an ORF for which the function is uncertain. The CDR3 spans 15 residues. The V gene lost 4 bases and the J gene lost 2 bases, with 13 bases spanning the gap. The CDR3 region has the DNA TGCGCCAGCAGTCCTCAGCGGGACAACACAGATACGCAGTATTTT. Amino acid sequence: CASSPQRDNTDTQYF.

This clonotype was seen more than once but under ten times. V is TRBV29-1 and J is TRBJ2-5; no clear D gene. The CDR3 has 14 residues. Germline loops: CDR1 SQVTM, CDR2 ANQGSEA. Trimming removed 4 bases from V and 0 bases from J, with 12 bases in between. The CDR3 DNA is TGCAGCGTTGGTTGGGTAGGGTACCAAGAGACCCAGTACTTC. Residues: CSVGWVGYQETQYF.

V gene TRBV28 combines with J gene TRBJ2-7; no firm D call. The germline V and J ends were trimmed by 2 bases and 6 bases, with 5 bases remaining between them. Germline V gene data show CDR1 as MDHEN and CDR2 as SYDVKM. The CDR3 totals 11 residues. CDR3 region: CASSLMGEQYF. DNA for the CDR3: TGTGCCAGCAGTTTAATGGGCGAGCAGTACTTC.

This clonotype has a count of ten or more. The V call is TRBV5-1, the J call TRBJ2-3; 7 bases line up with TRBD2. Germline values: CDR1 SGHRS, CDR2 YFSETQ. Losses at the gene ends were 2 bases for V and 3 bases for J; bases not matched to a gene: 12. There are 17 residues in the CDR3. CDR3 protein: CASSFIAGVVGTDTQYF. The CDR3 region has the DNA TGCGCCAGCAGCTTCATTGCGGGAGTCGTAGGGACAGATACGCAGTATTTT.

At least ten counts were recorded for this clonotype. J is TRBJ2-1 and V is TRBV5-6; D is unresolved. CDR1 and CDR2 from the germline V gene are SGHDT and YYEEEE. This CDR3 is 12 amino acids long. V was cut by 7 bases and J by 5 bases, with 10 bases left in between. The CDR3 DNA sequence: TGTGCCAGCTATAACCCGAACAATGAGCAGTTCTTC. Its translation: CASYNPNNEQFF.

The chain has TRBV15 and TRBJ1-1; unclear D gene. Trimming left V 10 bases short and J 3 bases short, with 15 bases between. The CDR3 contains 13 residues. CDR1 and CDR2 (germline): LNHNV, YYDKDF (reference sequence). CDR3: CAIAPGEYTEAFF. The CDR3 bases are TGTGCCATAGCCCCTGGGGAGTACACTGAAGCTTTCTTT.

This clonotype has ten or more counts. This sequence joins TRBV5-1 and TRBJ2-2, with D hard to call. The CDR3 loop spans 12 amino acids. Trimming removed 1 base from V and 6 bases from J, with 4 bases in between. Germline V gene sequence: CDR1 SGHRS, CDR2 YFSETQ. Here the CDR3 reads CASSLIPGELFF. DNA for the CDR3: TGCGCCAGCAGCTTGATCCCCGGGGAGCTGTTTTTT.

Here the CDR3 DNA reads TGTGCCAGCAGCGGACTAGCGGAAGCTAACTACGACGAGCAGTACTTC. Protein: CASSGLAEANYDEQYF. The chain has TRBV14 and TRBJ2-7; 10 nucleotides agree with TRBD2. The V gene end was trimmed by 5 bases and the J gene end by 5 bases; junction bases not matched to a gene: 12. The CDR3 sequence is 16 residues long. The germline gives CDR1 SGHDN, CDR2 FVKESK.

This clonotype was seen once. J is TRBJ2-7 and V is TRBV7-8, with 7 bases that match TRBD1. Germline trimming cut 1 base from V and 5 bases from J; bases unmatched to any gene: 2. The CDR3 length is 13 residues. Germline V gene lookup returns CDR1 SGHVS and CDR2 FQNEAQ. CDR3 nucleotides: TGTGCCAGCAGCTTAGAAGGGGGCAACGAGCAGTACTTC. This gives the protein CASSLEGGNEQYF.

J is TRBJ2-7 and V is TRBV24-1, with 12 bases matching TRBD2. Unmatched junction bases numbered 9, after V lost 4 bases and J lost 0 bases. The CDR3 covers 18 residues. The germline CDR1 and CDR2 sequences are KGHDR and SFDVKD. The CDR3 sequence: CATSDTRTSGTSSYEQYF. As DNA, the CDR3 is TGTGCCACCAGTGACACCCGGACTAGCGGGACAAGCTCCTACGAGCAGTACTTC.

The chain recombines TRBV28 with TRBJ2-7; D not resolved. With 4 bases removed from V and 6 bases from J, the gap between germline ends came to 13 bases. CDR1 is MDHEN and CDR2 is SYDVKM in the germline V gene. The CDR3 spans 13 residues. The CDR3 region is CASSSLDSREQYF. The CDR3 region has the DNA TGTGCCAGCAGTTCCCTCGACTCTCGCGAGCAGTACTTC.

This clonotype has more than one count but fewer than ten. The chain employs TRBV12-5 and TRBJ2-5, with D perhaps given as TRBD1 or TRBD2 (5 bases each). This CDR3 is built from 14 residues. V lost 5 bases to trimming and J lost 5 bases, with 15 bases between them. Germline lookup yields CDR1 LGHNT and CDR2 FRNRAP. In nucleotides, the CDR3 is TGTGCTAGTGGTCAATCCGGGGCTCAGGAGACCCAGTACTTC. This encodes CASGQSGAQETQYF.

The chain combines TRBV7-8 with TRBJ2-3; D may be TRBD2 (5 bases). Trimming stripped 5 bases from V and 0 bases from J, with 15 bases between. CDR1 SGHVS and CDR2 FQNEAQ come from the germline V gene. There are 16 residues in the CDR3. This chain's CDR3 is CASSPPGSPSTDTQYF. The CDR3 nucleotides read TGTGCCAGCAGCCCCCCGGGGAGTCCTAGCACAGATACGCAGTATTTT.

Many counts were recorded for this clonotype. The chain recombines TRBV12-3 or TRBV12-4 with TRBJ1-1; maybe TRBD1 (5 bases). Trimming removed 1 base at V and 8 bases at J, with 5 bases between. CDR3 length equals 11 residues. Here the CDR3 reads CASSLGQEAFF. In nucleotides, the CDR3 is TGTGCCAGCAGTTTAGGACAGGAAGCTTTCTTT.

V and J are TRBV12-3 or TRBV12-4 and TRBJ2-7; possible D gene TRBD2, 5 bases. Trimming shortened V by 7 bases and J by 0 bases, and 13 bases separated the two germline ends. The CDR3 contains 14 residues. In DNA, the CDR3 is TGTGCCAGCAACGGACTGGGGAGCTCCTACGAGCAGTACTTC. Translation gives CASNGLGSSYEQYF.

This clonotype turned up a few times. The DNA of the CDR3 is TGTGCCAGCAGCCTTACAGGGTCTAGCGGGAGCCAAAAAAACATTCAGTACTTC. It is translated as CASSLTGSSGSQKNIQYF. The rearrangement joins TRBV27 to TRBJ2-4; 10 nucleotides line up with TRBD2. The CDR3 covers 18 residues. Per germline, CDR1 MNHEY and CDR2 SMNVEV (reference sequence). With V trimmed by 6 bases and J by 4 bases, 15 bases remained unmatched.

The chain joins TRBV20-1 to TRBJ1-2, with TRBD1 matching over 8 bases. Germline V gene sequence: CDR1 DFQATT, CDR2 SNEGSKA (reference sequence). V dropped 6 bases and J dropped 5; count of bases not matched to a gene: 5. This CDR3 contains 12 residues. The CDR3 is CSAGGTGYGYTF. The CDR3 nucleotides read TGCAGTGCGGGTGGGACAGGATATGGCTACACCTTC.

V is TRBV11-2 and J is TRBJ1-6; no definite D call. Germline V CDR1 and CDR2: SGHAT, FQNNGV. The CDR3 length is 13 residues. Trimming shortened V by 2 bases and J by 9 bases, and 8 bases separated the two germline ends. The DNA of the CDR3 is TGTGCCAGCAGCTTAACCTCTGGTTCACCCCTCCACTTT. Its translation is CASSLTSGSPLHF.

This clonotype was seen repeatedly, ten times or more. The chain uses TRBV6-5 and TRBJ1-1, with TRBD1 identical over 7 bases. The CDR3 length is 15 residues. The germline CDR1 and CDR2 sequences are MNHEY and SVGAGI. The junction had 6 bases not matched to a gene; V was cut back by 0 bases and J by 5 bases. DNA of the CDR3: TGTGCCAGCAGTTACTCGCCGGGACAGCGGACTGAAGCTTTCTTT. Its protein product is CASSYSPGQRTEAFF.

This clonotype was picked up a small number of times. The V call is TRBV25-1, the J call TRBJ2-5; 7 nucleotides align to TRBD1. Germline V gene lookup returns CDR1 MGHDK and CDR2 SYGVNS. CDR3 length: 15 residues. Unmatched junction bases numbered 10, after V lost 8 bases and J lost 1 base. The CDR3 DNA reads TGTGCCAGCGCGGACAGGCTCCCTCCCCAAGAGACCCAGTACTTC. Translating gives CASADRLPPQETQYF.